This T cell receptor (beta chain) was recovered during a study of blood T cell repertoires in COVID-19. Measured with immunoSEQ multiplex PCR; TCRdb has only the in-frame clones, and not every one. The sample has about 140,000 clones, 85% seen once. The CDR3 sequence is 13 residues long. The V and J ends lost 5 bases and 6 bases respectively, with 14 bases between them. Germline V gene data show CDR1 as SGHDT and CDR2 as YYEEEE. Sequencing used peripheral blood. V gene TRBV5-6 combines with J gene TRBJ1-1; D possibly corresponds to TRBD1 (5 bases). This TCR was recovered from a man aged 45 to 65 with acute or convalescent COVID-19. CDR3 residues: CASSGTGWAEAFF. The CDR3 DNA is TGTGCCAGCAGTGGGACTGGGTGGGCTGAAGCTTTCTTT.